Here is one T cell receptor beta chain with its context. Its antigen is not identified. MiXCR, run by TCRdb on the 5' RACE reads, gives a single entry per CDR3 protein. The sample has about 700,000 distinct CDR3 sequences; approximately 6% are singletons. In every case, the donor was a healthy Caucasian. This sample is drawn from a study of identical twins. Study-level points and caveats: Alpha sequences out of frame and shared by twins had excess low generation probability. Monozygotic twins shared more out-of-frame TCR alpha than recombination models predicted.

Germline V gene lookup returns CDR1 LGHDT and CDR2 YNNKEL (reference sequence). The V and J ends lost 5 bases and 1 base respectively, with 18 bases between them. The CDR3 is 16 residues long. This receptor was identified in a man younger than 30 in good health. The gene calls are TRBV3-1 and TRBJ2-7; possibly TRBD1 for D (7 bases). The source material was naive T cells sorted from blood. As DNA, the CDR3 is TGTGCCAGCAGCGGAGGGATTTCAGGGGGTTCCTACGAGCAGTACTTC. The encoded protein is CASSGGISGGSYEQYF.